A single sample is the source of the 4 T cell receptor beta chains below, sequenced in a study of OX40 agonist ivuxolimab in advanced cancers. Sequenced by immunoSEQ multiplex PCR; TCRdb stores in-frame clones only, minus some. The sample consists of approximately 44,000 clones, roughly nine tenths of them appearing once. Sample: CD4+ or CD8+ T cells sorted from blood, taken in a trial of the OX40 agonist ivuxolimab. The source of these receptors is an adult with an advanced solid tumor such as melanoma, head and neck, liver or kidney cancer.

The chain combines TRBV7-2 with TRBJ2-5, with 7 bases lining up with TRBD1. Per the germline V gene, CDR1 is SGHTA and CDR2 is FQGNSA. V shed 6 bases and J 2 bases; nucleotides not matched to a gene: 12. The CDR3 is 16 amino acids. The CDR3 DNA sequence: TGTGCCAGCAGTCTAACCCTACAGGGGAAGCAAGAGACCCAGTACTTC. Protein: CASSLTLQGKQETQYF.

This rearrangement joins TRBV5-6 to TRBJ2-1, with D uncertain. The CDR3 spans 15 residues. Trimming cost V 4 bases and J 1 base, with 12 bases left between them. CDR1 and CDR2 from the germline V gene are SGHDT and YYEEEE. CDR3 DNA: TGTGCCAGCAGCGCAAAGCCACTATCCTACAATGAGCAGTTCTTC. Translation: CASSAKPLSYNEQFF.

The chain employs TRBV11-2 and TRBJ1-4; 9 bases are shared with TRBD1. This CDR3 comprises 15 residues. V trimming: 3 bases; J trimming: 6 bases; junction bases outside the gene matches: 5. The germline V gene has CDR1 SGHAT and CDR2 FQNNGV. CDR3 amino acids: CASSFYRGLDEKLFF. The CDR3 DNA follows: TGTGCCAGCAGCTTTTACAGGGGGCTGGATGAAAAACTGTTTTTT.

DNA for the CDR3: TGCGCCAGCAGCCCAGTTGAATCGACAGCAGATACGCAGTATTTT. It codes for CASSPVESTADTQYF. The chain links TRBV4-1 to TRBJ2-3; possibly TRBD1 for D (5 bases). Germline values: CDR1 MGHRA, CDR2 YSYEKL. The CDR3 totals 15 residues. Trimming pared 4 bases from V and 4 bases from J, leaving 15 bases between.